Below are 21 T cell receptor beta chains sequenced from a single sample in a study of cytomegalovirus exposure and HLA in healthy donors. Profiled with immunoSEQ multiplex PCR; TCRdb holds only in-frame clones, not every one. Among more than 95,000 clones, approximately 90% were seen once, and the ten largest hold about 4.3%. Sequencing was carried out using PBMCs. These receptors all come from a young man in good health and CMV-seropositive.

The chain's CDR3 is CASRAGGLYQSDGYTF. The CDR3 DNA reads as TGTGCCAGCAGGGCAGGGGGCTTATATCAGTCGGATGGCTACACCTTC. This chain links TRBV2 with TRBJ1-2; TRBD1 agrees at 8 bases. CDR1 and CDR2 from the germline V gene are SNHLY and FYNNEI. Trimming at V came to 6 bases and at J to 6 bases, leaving 15 bases not matched to a gene. The length of the CDR3 is 16 residues.

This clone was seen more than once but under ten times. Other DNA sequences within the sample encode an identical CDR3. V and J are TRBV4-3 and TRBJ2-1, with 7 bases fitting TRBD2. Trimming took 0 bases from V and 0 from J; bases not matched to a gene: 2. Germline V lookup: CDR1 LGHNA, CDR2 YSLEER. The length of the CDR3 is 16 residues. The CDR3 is CASSQDTGGSYNEQFF. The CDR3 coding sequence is TGCGCCAGCAGCCAAGACACGGGGGGCTCCTACAATGAGCAGTTCTTC.

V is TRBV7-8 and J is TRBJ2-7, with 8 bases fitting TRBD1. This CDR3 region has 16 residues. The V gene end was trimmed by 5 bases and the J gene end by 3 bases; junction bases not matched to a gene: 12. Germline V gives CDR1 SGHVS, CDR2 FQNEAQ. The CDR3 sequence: CASSPGGAQGNYEQYF. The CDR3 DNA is TGTGCCAGCAGCCCAGGGGGCGCCCAAGGGAACTACGAGCAGTACTTC. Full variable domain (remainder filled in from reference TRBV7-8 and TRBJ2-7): GAGVSQSPRYKVAKRGQDVALRCDPISGHVSLFWYQQALGQGPEFLTYFQNEAQLDKSGLPSDRFFAERPEGSVSTLKIQRTQQEDSAVYLCASSPGGAQGNYEQYFGPGTRLTVT.

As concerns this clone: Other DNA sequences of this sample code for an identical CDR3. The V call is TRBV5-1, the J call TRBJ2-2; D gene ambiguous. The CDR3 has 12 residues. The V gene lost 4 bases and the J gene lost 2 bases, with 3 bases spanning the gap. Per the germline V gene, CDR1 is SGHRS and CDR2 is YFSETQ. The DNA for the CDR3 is TGCGCCAGCAGCCAAAACACCGGGGAGCTGTTTTTT. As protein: CASSQNTGELFF.

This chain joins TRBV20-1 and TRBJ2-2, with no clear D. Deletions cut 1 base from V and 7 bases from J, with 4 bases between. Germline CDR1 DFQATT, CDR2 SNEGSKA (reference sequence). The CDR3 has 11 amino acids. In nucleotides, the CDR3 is TGCAGTGCTAGAGGGAGCGGGGAGCTGTTTTTT. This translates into CSARGSGELFF.

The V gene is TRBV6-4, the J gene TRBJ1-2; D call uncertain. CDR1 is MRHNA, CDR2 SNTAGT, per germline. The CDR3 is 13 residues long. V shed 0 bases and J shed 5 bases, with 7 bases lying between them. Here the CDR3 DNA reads TGTGCCAGCAGTGACTCGTCGGGTTATGGCTACACCTTC. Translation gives CASSDSSGYGYTF.

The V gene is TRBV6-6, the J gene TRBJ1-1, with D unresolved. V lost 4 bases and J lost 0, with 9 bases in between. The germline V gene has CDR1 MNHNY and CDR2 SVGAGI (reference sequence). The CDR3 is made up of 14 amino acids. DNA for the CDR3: TGTGCCAGCAGTTTGGTCAGGCTGAACACTGAAGCTTTCTTT. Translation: CASSLVRLNTEAFF.

CDR3 residues: CAISADSSNTQYF. The CDR3 DNA follows: TGTGCCATCAGTGCTGACAGCTCAAATACGCAGTATTTT. The chain recombines TRBV10-3 with TRBJ2-3; D is possibly TRBD1 (5 bases). CDR3 length: 13 amino acids. Germline V CDR1 and CDR2: ENHRY, SYGVKD. V gave up 4 bases and J gave up 7 bases, with 12 bases separating them.

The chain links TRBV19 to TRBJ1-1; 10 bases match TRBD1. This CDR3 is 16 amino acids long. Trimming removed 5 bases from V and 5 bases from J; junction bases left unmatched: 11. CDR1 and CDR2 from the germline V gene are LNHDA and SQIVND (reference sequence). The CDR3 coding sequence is TGTGCCAGTAGTTTAAGACAGGGGGCTGTTTTGACTGAAGCTTTCTTT. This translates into CASSLRQGAVLTEAFF.

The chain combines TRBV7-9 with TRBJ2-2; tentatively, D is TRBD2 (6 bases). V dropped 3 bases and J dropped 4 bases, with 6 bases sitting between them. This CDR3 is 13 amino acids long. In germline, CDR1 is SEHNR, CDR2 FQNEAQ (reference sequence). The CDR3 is CASSLEGTGELFF. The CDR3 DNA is TGTGCCAGCAGCTTGGAGGGCACCGGGGAGCTGTTTTTT. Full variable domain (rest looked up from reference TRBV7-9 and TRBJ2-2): DTGVSQNPRHKITKRGQNVTFRCDPISEHNRLYWYRQTLGQGPEFLTYFQNEAQLEKSRLLSDRFSAERPKGSFSTLEIQRTEQGDSAMYLCASSLEGTGELFFGEGSRLTVL.

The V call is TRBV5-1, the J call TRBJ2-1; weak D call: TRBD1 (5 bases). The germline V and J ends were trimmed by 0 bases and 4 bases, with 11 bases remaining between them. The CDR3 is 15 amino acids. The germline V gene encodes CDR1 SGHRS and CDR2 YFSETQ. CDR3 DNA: TGCGCCAGCAGCTTGGAAACAGGCACATACAATGAGCAGTTCTTC. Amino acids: CASSLETGTYNEQFF.

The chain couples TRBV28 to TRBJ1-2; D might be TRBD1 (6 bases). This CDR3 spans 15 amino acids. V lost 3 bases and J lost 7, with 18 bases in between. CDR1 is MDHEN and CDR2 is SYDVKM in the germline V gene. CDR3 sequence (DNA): TGTGCCAGCAGTTTTGGTTCTGGGGGCTGGCGTGGCTACACCTTC. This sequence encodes CASSFGSGGWRGYTF.

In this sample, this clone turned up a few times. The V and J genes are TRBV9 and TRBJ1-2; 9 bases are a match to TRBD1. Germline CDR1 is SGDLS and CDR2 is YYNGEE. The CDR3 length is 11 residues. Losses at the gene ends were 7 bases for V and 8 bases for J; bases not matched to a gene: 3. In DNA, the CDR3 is TGTGCCAGCGGGACAGGGAGCGGCTACACCTTC. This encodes CASGTGSGYTF.

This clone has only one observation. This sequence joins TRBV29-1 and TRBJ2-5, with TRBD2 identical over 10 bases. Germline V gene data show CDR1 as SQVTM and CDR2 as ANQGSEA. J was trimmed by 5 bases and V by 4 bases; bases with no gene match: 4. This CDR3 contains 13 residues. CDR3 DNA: TGCAGCGTTGTAAGCGGGGGGGCCGAGACCCAGTACTTC. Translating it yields CSVVSGGAETQYF.

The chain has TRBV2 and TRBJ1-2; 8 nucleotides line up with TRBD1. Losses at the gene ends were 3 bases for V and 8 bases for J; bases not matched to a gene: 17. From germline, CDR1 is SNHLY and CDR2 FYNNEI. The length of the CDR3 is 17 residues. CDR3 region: CASSDPYTTGVVGGYTF. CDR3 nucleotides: TGTGCCAGCAGTGATCCCTACACGACAGGGGTAGTAGGAGGCTACACCTTC.

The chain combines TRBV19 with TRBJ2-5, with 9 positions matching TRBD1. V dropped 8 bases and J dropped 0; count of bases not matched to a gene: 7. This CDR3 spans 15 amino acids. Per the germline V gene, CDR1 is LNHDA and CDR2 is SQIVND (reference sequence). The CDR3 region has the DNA TGTGCCAGTGCTCCCGGGACAGGGAACCAAGAGACCCAGTACTTC. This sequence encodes CASAPGTGNQETQYF.

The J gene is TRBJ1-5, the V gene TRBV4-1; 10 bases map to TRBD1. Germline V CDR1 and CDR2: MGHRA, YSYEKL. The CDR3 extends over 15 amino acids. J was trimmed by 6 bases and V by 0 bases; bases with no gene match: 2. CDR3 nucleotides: TGCGCCAGCAGCCAAGACGGACAGGGGGTTCAGCCCCAGCATTTT. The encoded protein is CASSQDGQGVQPQHF.

CDR3 DNA sequence: TGTGCCAGCAGTCTGCTAGAGGGGGCAGATACGCAGTATTTT. As protein: CASSLLEGADTQYF. The gene calls are TRBV28 and TRBJ2-3; possible D gene TRBD1, 6 bases. The CDR3 has 14 amino acids. The ends were cut back, 5 bases at V and 4 bases at J, with 13 bases in the middle. Germline CDR1 MDHEN, CDR2 SYDVKM.

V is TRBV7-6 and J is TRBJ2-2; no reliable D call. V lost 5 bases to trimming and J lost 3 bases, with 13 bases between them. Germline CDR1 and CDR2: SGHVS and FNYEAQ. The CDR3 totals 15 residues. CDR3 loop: CASSDTPDHTGELFF. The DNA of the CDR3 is TGTGCCAGCAGCGACACACCCGATCACACCGGGGAGCTGTTTTTT.

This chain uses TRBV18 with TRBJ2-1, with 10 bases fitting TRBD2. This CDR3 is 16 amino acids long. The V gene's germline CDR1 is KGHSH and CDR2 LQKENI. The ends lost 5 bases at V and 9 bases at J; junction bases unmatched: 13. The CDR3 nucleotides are TGTGCCAGCTCAAAACCTACGAGCGGGGGGGCAGGTGAGCAGTTCTTC. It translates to CASSKPTSGGAGEQFF.

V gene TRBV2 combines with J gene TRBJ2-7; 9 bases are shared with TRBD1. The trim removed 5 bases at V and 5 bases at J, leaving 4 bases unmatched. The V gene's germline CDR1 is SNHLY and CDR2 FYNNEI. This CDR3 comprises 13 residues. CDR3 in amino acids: CASSRQGVDEQYF. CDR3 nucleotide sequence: TGTGCCAGCAGTCGACAGGGGGTGGACGAGCAGTACTTC.